Included here is one T cell receptor beta chain sequence, with context. A junction boundary mismatches the germline segment, possibly from a read error. This record comes from a study of tumor and adjacent non-tumor tissue in lung cancer. Three rounds of nested PCR, following a modified ARM-PCR protocol, produced the TCRbeta library. TCRdb fed the multiplex PCR reads into MiXCR, producing one record per CDR3 protein. Of approximately 90,000 distinct CDR3 sequences in the sample, approximately 65% were seen once. The CDR3 length is 15 residues. Germline loops: CDR1 MDHEN, CDR2 SYDVKM. RNA was extracted from bulk tissue without any cell sorting.

This receptor was taken from a man aged 55 to 70 with non-small cell lung cancer. The sequenced sample consisted of lung tumor tissue. V usage is TRBV28 and J usage is TRBJ2-7; D perhaps matches TRBD1 (5 bases). CDR3 nucleotide sequence: TGTGCCAGCAGCAAATCCTGGGTAGGGGCCTACGAGCAGTATTTC. Protein product: CASSKSWVGAYEQYF.